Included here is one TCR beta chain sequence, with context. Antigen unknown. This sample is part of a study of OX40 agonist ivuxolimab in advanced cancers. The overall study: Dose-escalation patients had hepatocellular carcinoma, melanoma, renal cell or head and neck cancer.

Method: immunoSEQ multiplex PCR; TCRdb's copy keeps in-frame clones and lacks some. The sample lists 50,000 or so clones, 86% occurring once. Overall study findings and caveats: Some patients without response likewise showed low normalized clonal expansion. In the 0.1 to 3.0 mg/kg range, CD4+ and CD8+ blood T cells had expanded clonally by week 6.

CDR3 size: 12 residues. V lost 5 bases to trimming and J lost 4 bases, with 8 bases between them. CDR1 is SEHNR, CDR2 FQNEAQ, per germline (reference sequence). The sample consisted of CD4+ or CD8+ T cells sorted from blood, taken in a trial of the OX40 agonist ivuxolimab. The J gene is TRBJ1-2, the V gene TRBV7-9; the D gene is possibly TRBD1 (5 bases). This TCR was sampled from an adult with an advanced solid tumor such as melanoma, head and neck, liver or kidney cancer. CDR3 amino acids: CASSPGRYGYTF. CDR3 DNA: TGTGCCAGCAGCCCGGGACGCTATGGCTACACCTTC. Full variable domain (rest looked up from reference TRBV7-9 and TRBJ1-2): DTGVSQNPRHKITKRGQNVTFRCDPISEHNRLYWYRQTLGQGPEFLTYFQNEAQLEKSRLLSDRFSAERPKGSFSTLEIQRTEQGDSAMYLCASSPGRYGYTFGSGTRLTVV.